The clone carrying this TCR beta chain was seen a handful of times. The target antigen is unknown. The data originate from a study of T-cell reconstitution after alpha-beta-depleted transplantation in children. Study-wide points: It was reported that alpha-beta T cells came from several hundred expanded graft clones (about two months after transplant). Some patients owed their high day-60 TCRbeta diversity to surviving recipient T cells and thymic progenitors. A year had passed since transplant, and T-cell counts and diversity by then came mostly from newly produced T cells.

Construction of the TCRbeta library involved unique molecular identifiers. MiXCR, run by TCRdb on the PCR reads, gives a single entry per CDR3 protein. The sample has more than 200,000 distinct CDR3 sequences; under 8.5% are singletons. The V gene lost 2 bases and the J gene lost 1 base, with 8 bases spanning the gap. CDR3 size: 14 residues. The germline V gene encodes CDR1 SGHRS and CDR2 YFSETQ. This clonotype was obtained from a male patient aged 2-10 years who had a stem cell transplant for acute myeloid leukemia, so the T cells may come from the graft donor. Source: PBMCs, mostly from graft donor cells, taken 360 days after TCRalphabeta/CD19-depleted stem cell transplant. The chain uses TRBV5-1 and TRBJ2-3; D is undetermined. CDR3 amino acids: CASSLGERTDTQYF. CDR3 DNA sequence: TGCGCCAGCAGCTTAGGAGAACGCACAGATACGCAGTATTTT.